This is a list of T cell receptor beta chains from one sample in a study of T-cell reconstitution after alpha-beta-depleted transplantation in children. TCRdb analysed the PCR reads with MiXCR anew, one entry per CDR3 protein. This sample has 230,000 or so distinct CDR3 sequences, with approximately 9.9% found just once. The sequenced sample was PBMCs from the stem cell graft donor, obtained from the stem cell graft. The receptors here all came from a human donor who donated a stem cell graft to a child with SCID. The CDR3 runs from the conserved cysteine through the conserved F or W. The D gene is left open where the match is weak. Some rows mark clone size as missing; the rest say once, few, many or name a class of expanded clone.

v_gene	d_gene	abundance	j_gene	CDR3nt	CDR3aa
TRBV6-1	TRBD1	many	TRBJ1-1	TGTGCCAGCAGGCCTGGACAGGGAATTTTTAACACTGAAGCTTTCTTT	CASRPGQGIFNTEAFF
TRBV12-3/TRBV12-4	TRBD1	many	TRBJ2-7	TGTGCCAGCGGTGACAGGGCTACCTACGAGCAGTACTTC	CASGDRATYEQYF
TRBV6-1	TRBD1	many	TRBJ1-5	TGTGCCAGCAGGCCTCAACTGGGACAGGGTCATCGCAATCAGCCCCAGCATTTT	CASRPQLGQGHRNQPQHF
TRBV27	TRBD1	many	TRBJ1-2	TGTGCCAGCCGACCCTTAGGGGGCGACTATGGCTACACCTTC	CASRPLGGDYGYTF
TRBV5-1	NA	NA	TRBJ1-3	TGCGCCAGCAGCTTGGCGGCGACCGGAAACACCATATATTTT	CASSLAATGNTIYF
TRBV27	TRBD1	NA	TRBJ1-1	TGTGCCAGCAGTCCCTCAGGGGGCGCGAACACTGAAGCTTTCTTT	CASSPSGGANTEAFF
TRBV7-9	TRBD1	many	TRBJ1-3	TGTGCCAGCAGCTTGGGACAGGGCTCTGGAAACACCATATATTTT	CASSLGQGSGNTIYF
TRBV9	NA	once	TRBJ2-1	TGTGCCAGCAGCGTAGGATGGGGGAATGAGAATGAGCAGTTCTTC	CASSVGWGNENEQFF
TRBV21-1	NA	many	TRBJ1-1	TGTGCCAGCAGCGTCCGCGGACAGGGGAGGACTGAAGCTTTCTTT	CASSVRGQGRTEAFF
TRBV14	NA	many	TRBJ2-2	TGTGCCAGCAGCCAACAGACTGTCGCCGGGGAGCTGTTTTTT	CASSQQTVAGELFF
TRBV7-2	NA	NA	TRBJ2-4	TGTGCCAGCAGCTTAGTGCCCCGGGCAGGGGACTTGTACTTC	CASSLVPRAGDLYF
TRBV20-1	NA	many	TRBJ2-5	TGCAGTGCCGCAAAACTGTACGTCCTAGAGACCCAGTACTTC	CSAAKLYVLETQYF
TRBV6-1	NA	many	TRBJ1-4	TGTGCCAGCACCTACAGGGCCCGTAATGAAAAACTGTTTTTT	CASTYRARNEKLFF
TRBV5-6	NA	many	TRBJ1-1	TGTGCCAGCAGCTCGGGGTATTTGGGCACTGAAGCTTTCTTT	CASSSGYLGTEAFF
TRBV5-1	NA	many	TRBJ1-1	TGCGCCAGCAGCCGTGGCCGGGACACTGAAGCTTTCTTT	CASSRGRDTEAFF
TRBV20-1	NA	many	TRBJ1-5	TGCAGTGCCACAGATGGGTTTAATCAGCCCCAGCATTTT	CSATDGFNQPQHF
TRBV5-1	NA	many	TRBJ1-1	TGCGCCAGCAGCACCACTGGACAGAAGAACACTGAAGCTTTCTTT	CASSTTGQKNTEAFF
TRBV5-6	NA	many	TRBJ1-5	TGTGCCAGCAGCTTGGCGGGGGTGAGCAATCAGCCCCAGCATTTT	CASSLAGVSNQPQHF
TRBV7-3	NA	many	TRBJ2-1	TGTGCCAGCAGCTTCTCTGATACGGAGCAGTTCTTC	CASSFSDTEQFF
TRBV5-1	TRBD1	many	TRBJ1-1	TGCGCCAGCAGCTCGGGGGACAGGGGGGCGTCGAACACTGAAGCTTTCTTT	CASSSGDRGASNTEAFF
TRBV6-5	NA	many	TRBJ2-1	TGTGCCAGCAGTTTGTATAAGTGGGTGGATGAGCAGTTCTTC	CASSLYKWVDEQFF
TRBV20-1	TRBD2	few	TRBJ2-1	TGCAGTGCTAACCTAGCTAGCGGGGGTTACAATGAGCAGTTCTTC	CSANLASGGYNEQFF
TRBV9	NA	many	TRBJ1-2	TGTGCCAGCAGCGAGAACTATGGCTACACCTTC	CASSENYGYTF
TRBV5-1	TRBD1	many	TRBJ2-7	TGCGCCAGCAGCCCTCAAGTGACAGGGGAGTTCGCCTACGAGCAGTACTTC	CASSPQVTGEFAYEQYF
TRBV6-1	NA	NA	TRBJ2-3	TGTGCCACCATGGCTGGACTCACAAGACACACCGGGGATTTT	CATMAGLTRHTGDF
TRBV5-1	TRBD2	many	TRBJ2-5	TGCGCCAGCAGCATTGGGGCTAGCGGTGGGGAGACCCAGTACTTC	CASSIGASGGETQYF
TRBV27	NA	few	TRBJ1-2	TGTGCCAGCAGTCCTCGGGTAGTGGGGGGGGATGGCTACACCTTC	CASSPRVVGGDGYTF
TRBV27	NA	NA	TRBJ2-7	TGTGCCAGCAGTTTAGCCGTGCCCCCAACCTACGAGCAGTACTTC	CASSLAVPPTYEQYF
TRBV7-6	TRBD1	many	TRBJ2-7	TGTGCCAGCAGCTTACTTCTGACAGGGTCCGACGAGCAGTACTTC	CASSLLLTGSDEQYF
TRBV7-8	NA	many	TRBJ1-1	TGTGCCAGCAGTCCCGTTGGGGTTACGAGGACTGAAGCTTTCTTT	CASSPVGVTRTEAFF
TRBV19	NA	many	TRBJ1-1	TGTGCCAGTAGTATGAGGAACAGGCAAACTGAAGCTTTCTTT	CASSMRNRQTEAFF
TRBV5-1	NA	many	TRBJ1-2	TGCGCCAGCAGCGCCGGGACCGTCTACACCTTC	CASSAGTVYTF
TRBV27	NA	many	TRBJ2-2	TGTGCCAGCACCCACAGAGGTGGCCTGAACACCGGGGAGCTGTTTTTT	CASTHRGGLNTGELFF
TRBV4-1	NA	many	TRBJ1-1	TGCGCCAGCAGCCAACAGTCCGACAGCTTTGAAGCTTTCTTT	CASSQQSDSFEAFF
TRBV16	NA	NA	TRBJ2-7	TGTGCCAGCAGCCCATTTATCCGACAGGCTTACGAGCAGTACTTC	CASSPFIRQAYEQYF
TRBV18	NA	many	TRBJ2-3	TGTGCCAGCTCACTCTCGTGGGTTACGGATACGCAGTATTTT	CASSLSWVTDTQYF
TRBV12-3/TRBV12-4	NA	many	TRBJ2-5	TGTGCCAGCATTTCAGGGACCGACCAAGAGACCCAGTACTTC	CASISGTDQETQYF
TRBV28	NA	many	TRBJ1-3	TGTGCCAGCAGTTTTCCTCAGAGGGGTGGCTCTGGAAACACCATATATTTT	CASSFPQRGGSGNTIYF
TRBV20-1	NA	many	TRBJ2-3	TGCAGTGCTAGAGCTCCGAGGGGGGGCACAGATACGCAGTATTTT	CSARAPRGGTDTQYF
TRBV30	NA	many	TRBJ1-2	TGTGCCTGGGAAAGGGACGGTGCGACGGGAACCTTC	CAWERDGATGTF
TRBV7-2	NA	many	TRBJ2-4	TGTGCCAGCAGCTCCGGGCGAAACATTCAGTACTTC	CASSSGRNIQYF
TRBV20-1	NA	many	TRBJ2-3	TGCAGTGCTAGTTACGGGGCCCCTACAGATACGCAGTATTTT	CSASYGAPTDTQYF
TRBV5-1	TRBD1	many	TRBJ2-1	TGCGCCAGCAGCTATGACAGGGATTTCTACAATGAGCAGTTCTTC	CASSYDRDFYNEQFF
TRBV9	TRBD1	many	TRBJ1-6	TGTGCCAGCAGCCCCCACGACAGGGGAGTGGCCTATAATTCACCCCTCCACTTT	CASSPHDRGVAYNSPLHF
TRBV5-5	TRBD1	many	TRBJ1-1	TGTGCCAGCAGCCCAACCGACAGGGTGAACACTGAAGCTTTCTTT	CASSPTDRVNTEAFF
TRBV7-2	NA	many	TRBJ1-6	TGTGCCAGCAGTATCCCCGGGAGGGGATCACCCCTCCACTTT	CASSIPGRGSPLHF
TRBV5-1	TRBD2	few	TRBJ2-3	TGCGCCAGCAGCTTTAGCGGGGGGGCGTGGAAAGATACGCAGTATTTT	CASSFSGGAWKDTQYF
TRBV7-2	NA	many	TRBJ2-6	TGTGCCAGCAGCTTAACCTCTGGGGCCAACGTCCTGACTTTC	CASSLTSGANVLTF
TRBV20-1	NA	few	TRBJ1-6	TGCAGTGCTAGAGATTTGGGCGGCAGGACGGGTAATTCACCCCTCCACTTT	CSARDLGGRTGNSPLHF
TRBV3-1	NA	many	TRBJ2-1	TGTGCCAGCAGCCAGGGGCCCAGCTCCTACAATGAGCAGTTCTTC	CASSQGPSSYNEQFF
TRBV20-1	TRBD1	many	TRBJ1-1	TGCAGTGCTAGCCACCCAAGGGGGCCTGAAGCTTTCTTT	CSASHPRGPEAFF
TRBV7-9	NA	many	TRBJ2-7	TGTGCCAGCAGCTTAGCGGAGGATAAACCCTACGAGCAGTACTTC	CASSLAEDKPYEQYF
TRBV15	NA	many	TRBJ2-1	TGTGCCACCAGCAAGGGACTGGCGGGTGAGCAGTTCTTC	CATSKGLAGEQFF
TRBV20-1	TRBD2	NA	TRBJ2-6	TGCAGTGCTAGAGATTCCGGACTAGCGGGGGGGCCACTCTCTGGGGCCAACGTCCTGACTTTC	CSARDSGLAGGPLSGANVLTF
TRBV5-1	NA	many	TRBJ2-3	TGCGCCAGCAGCTTGTACGGTCTCACAGATACGCAGTATTTT	CASSLYGLTDTQYF
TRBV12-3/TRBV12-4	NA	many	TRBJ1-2	TGTGCCAGCAGGCACAACAGGATTAGCTATGGCTACACCTTC	CASRHNRISYGYTF
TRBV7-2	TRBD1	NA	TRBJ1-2	TGTGCCAGCAGCCAAGCCTTAAGGCAGGGGGCGGGTGGCTACACCTTC	CASSQALRQGAGGYTF
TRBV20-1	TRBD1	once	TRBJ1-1	TGCAGTGCGCGGGGACAGGGGCTTGAAGCTTTCTTT	CSARGQGLEAFF
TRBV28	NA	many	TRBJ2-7	TGTGCCAGCAGCTTGACAGGTTCCGAGCAGTACTTC	CASSLTGSEQYF
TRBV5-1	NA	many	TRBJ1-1	TGCGCCAGCAGCTTGGCCAAGGGCAGCATGAACACTGAAGCTTTCTTT	CASSLAKGSMNTEAFF